The 5 T cell receptor beta chains given below trace back to one sample, sequenced in a study of regulatory T cells in long-lasting Graves disease. This sample's time point: newly diagnosed GD, antithyroid drugs for less than 3 months. RNA from PBMCs was the source of the TCR library. Relying on iRepertoire HTBI primers and Arm-PCR of CDR3 regions, the team built TCR beta libraries. TCRdb redid the calling of the multiplex PCR reads with MiXCR, one entry per CDR3 protein. The sample has approximately 270,000 distinct CDR3 sequences, under 20% seen once. The data also belong to a second study, concerning T cells in Graves' hyperthyroidism and ophthalmopathy.

The specimen comprised peripheral blood mononuclear cells (PBMCs), sampled at new diagnosis, from a patient treated with antithyroid drugs. The receptor source for this set is a woman aged 30 to 39 with Graves disease.

The rearrangement joins TRBV7-9 to TRBJ1-2, with D unclear. Germline V lookup: CDR1 SEHNR, CDR2 FQNEAQ (reference sequence). This CDR3 has 12 residues. The ends were cut back, 5 bases at V and 8 bases at J, with 12 bases in the middle. CDR3 region: CASSLETSGYTF. The CDR3 coding sequence is TGTGCCAGCAGCCTCGAGACCAGCGGCTACACCTTC.

The table lists this clonotype with a few counts. DNA for the CDR3: TGTGCCAGCAGTCCTCTCCCATCGACAGGTATGGGCTACACCTTC. Residues: CASSPLPSTGMGYTF. The chain combines TRBV27 with TRBJ1-2; a weak D match, TRBD1 (6 bases). This CDR3 has 15 residues. Trimming took off 5 bases at V and 8 bases at J, with 21 bases between the two ends. In germline, CDR1 is MNHEY, CDR2 SMNVEV (reference sequence).

This clonotype was counted ten times or more. J is TRBJ1-6 and V is TRBV25-1, with TRBD1 as a possible D gene (5 bases). Germline V lookup: CDR1 MGHDK, CDR2 SYGVNS. The V and J ends lost 1 base and 11 bases respectively, with 15 bases between them. The CDR3 is made up of 15 amino acids. DNA for the CDR3: TGTGCCAGCAGTGAATCGAGGCGACTGGGGCCACCCCTCCACTTT. Its translation: CASSESRRLGPPLHF.

Concerning this clonotype: This may be a read error, as it is one base from a much larger clone. This rearrangement joins TRBV12-3 or TRBV12-4 to TRBJ2-7; the D gene is possibly TRBD2 (5 bases). The CDR3 totals 17 residues. V lost 5 bases, J lost 7 bases, and 27 bases lay in between. In DNA form, the CDR3 reads TGTGCCAGCAGTCCCATGCTAGCCGCCTTTTTATACAATGAGCAGTACTTC. Translating gives CASSPMLAAFLYNEQYF.

This clonotype was counted ten times or more. CDR3 region: CASSFRGGTGSSNTEAFF. The CDR3 bases are TGTGCCAGCAGCTTTAGAGGGGGGACAGGGTCCTCGAACACTGAAGCTTTCTTT. The chain links TRBV7-2 to TRBJ1-1; 9 bases match TRBD1. Germline lookup yields CDR1 SGHTA and CDR2 FQGNSA. Trimming at V came to 3 bases and at J to 1 base, leaving 12 bases not matched to a gene. The CDR3 consists of 18 residues.